What follows are 31 T cell receptor beta chains derived from one specimen sequenced in a study of shared clonotypes between healthy human individuals (TCRdb year 2020). The protocol used for the library was the immunoSEQ multiplex PCR assay. In its TCRdb copy, this immuneACCESS table keeps in-frame sequences only and misses some clones. Where compared with another copy, unresolved V genes explain less than half of these, and the others have no known cause. This sample comprises roughly 2.6 million clones, around nine tenths of them detected only once. The ten largest clones add up to more than 0.12% of the sample. Sequenced input: naive CD4+ T cells sorted from blood. The cell subset or site label here, explained by the study, means: CD45RA+ positively selected. These receptors all stem from a man aged 18 to 29 in good health.

V gene TRBV10-3 combines with J gene TRBJ2-3, with D perhaps TRBD2 (5 bases). Deletions cut 0 bases from V and 9 bases from J, with 13 bases between. The CDR3 runs 14 residues. CDR1 and CDR2 from the germline V gene are ENHRY and SYGVKD. The DNA of the CDR3 is TGTGCCATCAGTGAGTCGGAGCCCGAGCGGACGCAGTATTTT. It encodes CAISESEPERTQYF.

The chain recombines TRBV5-1 with TRBJ2-3; perhaps TRBD2 as D (6 bases). Looked up from germline, CDR1 is SGHRS and CDR2 is YFSETQ. CDR3 length: 16 residues. V shed 0 bases and J shed 2 bases, with 13 bases lying between them. The CDR3 here is CASSLDPGVITDTQYF. The CDR3 DNA reads TGCGCCAGCAGCTTGGATCCGGGAGTTATCACAGATACGCAGTATTTT.

The V call is TRBV6-5, the J call TRBJ2-1; D remains unclear. CDR1 and CDR2 from the germline V gene are MNHEY and SVGAGI. Trimming removed 5 bases at V and 3 bases at J, with 11 bases between. The CDR3 loop spans 14 amino acids. Written as DNA, the CDR3 is TGTGCCAGCAGTCTACCAGGTGGCTACAATGAGCAGTTCTTC. This gives the protein CASSLPGGYNEQFF.

The rearrangement joins TRBV6-5 to TRBJ2-5, with D possibly TRBD2 on 7 matching bases. The CDR3 sequence is 15 residues long. CDR1 and CDR2 from the germline V gene are MNHEY and SVGAGI. With 0 bases removed from V and 5 bases from J, the gap between germline ends came to 13 bases. CDR3 coding DNA: TGTGCCAGCAGTTACTCGGGGGGGCAAACGGAGACCCAGTACTTC. Its protein is CASSYSGGQTETQYF.

The J gene is TRBJ1-5, the V gene TRBV18; D is undetermined. Trimming removed 0 bases from V and 7 bases from J, with 7 bases in between. Per the germline V gene, CDR1 is KGHSH and CDR2 is LQKENI. The CDR3 is 13 amino acids. The CDR3 spells CASSPPSGQPQHF. The CDR3 DNA reads as TGTGCCAGCTCACCACCAAGCGGCCAGCCCCAGCATTTT.

This sequence joins TRBV6-5 and TRBJ1-1, with a possible D match to TRBD1 (6 bases). The germline V gene has CDR1 MNHEY and CDR2 SVGAGI. The CDR3 totals 15 residues. V lost 7 bases to trimming and J lost 4 bases, with 19 bases between them. The CDR3 region has the DNA TGTGCCAGCAAGGACAGTGTAGCCCTTAGCACTGAAGCTTTCTTT. Translated, it gives CASKDSVALSTEAFF.

This clone was observed a few times. The rearrangement joins TRBV18 to TRBJ1-5, with 8 bases identical to TRBD1. J lost 6 bases, V lost 2 bases, and 3 bases had no gene match. The germline CDR1 and CDR2 sequences are KGHSH and LQKENI. The CDR3 is 14 amino acids. Written as DNA, the CDR3 is TGTGCCAGCTCACCATTACAGGGGGGTCAGCCCCAGCATTTT. Translating gives CASSPLQGGQPQHF.

This chain links TRBV7-8 with TRBJ2-7, with TRBD1 identical over 11 bases. This CDR3 is built from 14 residues. Germline lookup yields CDR1 SGHVS and CDR2 FQNEAQ. V dropped 5 bases and J dropped 6; count of bases not matched to a gene: 6. The chain's CDR3 is CASSLGQGAVEQYF. DNA of the CDR3: TGTGCCAGCAGCCTAGGACAGGGGGCGGTCGAGCAGTACTTC.

This chain joins TRBV7-2 and TRBJ2-5; either TRBD1 or TRBD2 may supply D (5 bases each). This CDR3 comprises 15 residues. Trimming removed 0 bases at V and 5 bases at J, with 13 bases between. CDR1 SGHTA and CDR2 FQGNSA come from the germline V gene. CDR3 loop: CASSLAVGAWETQYF. The CDR3 nucleotides are TGTGCCAGCAGCTTAGCTGTCGGGGCGTGGGAGACCCAGTACTTC.

The chain couples TRBV28 to TRBJ1-1, with a tentative D call TRBD1 (5 bases). The V end was cut by 1 base, the J end by 1 base, with 13 bases between. This CDR3 is built from 16 residues. CDR1 is MDHEN, CDR2 SYDVKM, per germline. CDR3 sequence reads: CASSLSRTPWNTEAFF. The CDR3 DNA reads TGTGCCAGCAGTTTATCCCGGACACCTTGGAACACTGAAGCTTTCTTT.

This CDR3 is CASSHGTGSEKLFF. The CDR3 DNA is TGTGCCAGCAGCCACGGGACAGGGAGTGAAAAACTGTTTTTT. The J gene is TRBJ1-4, the V gene TRBV5-8; 9 nucleotides match TRBD1. The germline CDR1 and CDR2 sequences are SGHTS and YDEGEE. CDR3 length: 14 amino acids. V was clipped by 4 bases and J by 7 bases; unmatched bases: 5. The complete variable domain, with remaining parts taken from reference TRBV5-8 and TRBJ1-4, reads EAGVTQSPTHLIKTRGQQATLRCSPISGHTSVYWYQQALGLGLQFLLWYDEGEERNRGNFPPRFSGRQFPNYSSELNVNALELEDSALYLCASSHGTGSEKLFFGSGTQLSVL.

V gene TRBV14 combines with J gene TRBJ2-3, with 9 bases fitting TRBD2. CDR1 is SGHDN, CDR2 FVKESK, per germline. V dropped 6 bases and J dropped 3; count of bases not matched to a gene: 7. This CDR3 comprises 15 residues. CDR3: CASSYGTSPTDTQYF. Written as DNA, the CDR3 is TGTGCCAGCAGTTACGGGACTAGCCCAACAGATACGCAGTATTTT.

As for this clone: This same CDR3 is encoded by further DNA sequences in the sample. J is TRBJ2-1 and V is TRBV7-8; D is ambiguous. CDR1 and CDR2 from the germline V gene are SGHVS and FQNEAQ. This CDR3 contains 12 residues. The V end was cut by 5 bases, the J end by 10 bases, with 12 bases between. CDR3 residues: CASSLVLGEQFF. Here the CDR3 DNA reads TGTGCCAGCAGCCTTGTCTTGGGAGAGCAGTTCTTC.

The rearrangement uses TRBV2 and TRBJ1-3; D unclear. With 2 bases removed from V and 4 bases from J, the gap between germline ends came to 12 bases. Germline values: CDR1 SNHLY, CDR2 FYNNEI. The CDR3 length is 15 residues. The CDR3 region is CASSEWRSAGNTIYF. In nucleotides, the CDR3 is TGTGCCAGCAGTGAATGGCGGAGTGCCGGAAACACCATATATTTT.

The sample holds one count of this clone. The chain employs TRBV18 and TRBJ1-2, with D possibly being TRBD1 (5 bases). The CDR3 sequence is 15 residues long. Per the germline V gene, CDR1 is KGHSH and CDR2 is LQKENI. The V end lost 2 bases, the J end lost 4 bases, and 14 bases lay between the germline ends. The CDR3 region is CASSPGGSSGYGYTF. The CDR3 coding sequence is TGTGCCAGCTCACCAGGGGGATCCTCCGGCTATGGCTACACCTTC.

This clone was found a few times. The chain is built from TRBV6-5 and TRBJ1-5, with D unresolved. This CDR3 region has 15 residues. V gave up 0 bases and J gave up 4 bases, with 10 bases separating them. CDR1 and CDR2 (germline): MNHEY, SVGAGI. For the CDR3, the DNA is TGTGCCAGCAGTTACTCGAGCCGGGTTAATCAGCCCCAGCATTTT. This gives the protein CASSYSSRVNQPQHF.

V and J are TRBV9 and TRBJ2-5, with 8 bases fitting TRBD1. V shed 0 bases and J 5 bases; nucleotides not matched to a gene: 6. This CDR3 is 15 amino acids long. The germline CDR1 and CDR2 sequences are SGDLS and YYNGEE. Written as DNA, the CDR3 is TGTGCCAGCAGCGTAGGGCCCAGGGGGCGTGAGACCCAGTACTTC. Translation gives CASSVGPRGRETQYF.

The gene calls are TRBV12-1 and TRBJ2-5; TRBD2, the table's D call, was not compared with the DNA. TRBV12-1 is termed a pseudogene. The CDR3 is 19 residues long. The CDR3 here is CASSFPGTSGKAYQETQYF. The CDR3 coding sequence is TGTGCCAGCAGCTTTCCCGGGACTAGCGGGAAAGCATACCAAGAGACCCAGTACTTC.

The chain links TRBV10-3 to TRBJ2-2; 7 positions match TRBD1. CDR3 length: 14 amino acids. Trimming removed 5 bases from V and 1 base from J; junction bases left unmatched: 1. Germline CDR1 is ENHRY and CDR2 is SYGVKD. CDR3 residues: CAISRQGNTGELFF. As DNA, the CDR3 is TGTGCCATCAGTCGACAGGGGAACACCGGGGAGCTGTTTTTT.

The CDR3 loop is CASSSDQVTYEQYF. In DNA form, the CDR3 reads TGTGCCAGCAGCTCTGACCAGGTTACCTACGAGCAGTACTTC. The V call is TRBV7-2, the J call TRBJ2-7; D is unresolved. The CDR3 totals 14 residues. V shed 4 bases and J shed 2 bases, with 12 bases lying between them. CDR1 and CDR2 from the germline V gene are SGHTA and FQGNSA.

This chain uses TRBV5-6 with TRBJ1-6; no clear D gene. Germline CDR1 and CDR2: SGHDT and YYEEEE. This CDR3 spans 13 amino acids. The V and J ends lost 2 bases and 7 bases respectively, with 7 bases between them. CDR3 DNA sequence: TGTGCCAGCAGCTTTCAGGACAATTCACCCCTCCACTTT. Protein sequence: CASSFQDNSPLHF. The whole variable domain, filled in from reference TRBV5-6 and TRBJ1-6, reads DAGVTQSPTHLIKTRGQQVTLRCSPKSGHDTVSWYQQALGQGPQFIFQYYEEEERQRGNFPDRFSGHQFPNYSSELNVNALLLGDSALYLCASSFQDNSPLHFGNGTRLTVT.

The genes are TRBV10-3 and TRBJ1-1; 8 bases map to TRBD1. The CDR3 covers 15 residues. Germline loops: CDR1 ENHRY, CDR2 SYGVKD. V shed 1 base, J shed 3 bases, and the junction held 4 bases outside the gene matches. For the CDR3, the DNA is TGTGCCATCAGTGAGTTAGGGACAGGATACACTGAAGCTTTCTTT. This encodes CAISELGTGYTEAFF.

Of note for this clone: Other DNA sequences in this specimen translate into the identical CDR3. The chain uses TRBV7-6 and TRBJ2-2; TRBD1 might be the D (5 bases). The germline V gene encodes CDR1 SGHVS and CDR2 FNYEAQ. CDR3 length: 16 residues. Between the trimmed V and J ends, which lost 1 base and 2 bases, there was a span of 11 bases. The CDR3 bases are TGTGCCAGCAGCTTAGTAAGGCAGGGTAACACCGGGGAGCTGTTTTTT. As protein: CASSLVRQGNTGELFF. Combining the CDR3 with reference TRBV7-6 and TRBJ2-2 gives the whole variable domain GAGVSQSPRYKVTKRGQDVALRCDPISGHVSLYWYRQALGQGPEFLTYFNYEAQQDKSGLPNDRFSAERPEGSISTLTIQRTEQRDSAMYRCASSLVRQGNTGELFFGEGSRLTVL.

The chain couples TRBV4-2 to TRBJ2-3; perhaps TRBD2 as D (6 bases). V was trimmed by 1 base and J by 1 base, leaving 15 bases between them. This CDR3 contains 17 residues. CDR1 is LGHNA and CDR2 is YNFKEQ in the germline V gene. The chain's CDR3 is CASSQGESWGGTDTQYF. The DNA of the CDR3 is TGTGCCAGCAGCCAAGGGGAGAGTTGGGGGGGCACAGATACGCAGTATTTT.

The chain carries TRBV21-1 and TRBJ1-6; the table's D gene call, TRBD1, was not cross checked with the DNA. TRBV21-1 is marked as a pseudogene. The CDR3 is 15 residues long. The CDR3 loop is CASSKEDRSNSPLHF. The CDR3 DNA follows: TGTGCCAGCAGCAAAGAAGATCGCAGTAATTCACCCCTCCACTTT.

The gene calls are TRBV2 and TRBJ1-5; possibly TRBD1 for D (6 bases). This CDR3 is built from 14 residues. V gave up 6 bases and J gave up 6 bases, with 15 bases separating them. CDR1 SNHLY and CDR2 FYNNEI come from the germline V gene. CDR3: CASSKGQLSQPQHF. The DNA of the CDR3 is TGTGCCAGCAGCAAAGGACAGTTAAGTCAGCCCCAGCATTTT. The full variable domain, completed using reference TRBV2 and TRBJ1-5, is EPEVTQTPSHQVTQMGQEVILRCVPISNHLYFYWYRQILGQKVEFLVSFYNNEISEKSEIFDDQFSVERPDGSNFTLKIRSTKLEDSAMYFCASSKGQLSQPQHFGDGTRLSIL.

This clone was seen a few times. Other DNA sequences in the sample encode the same CDR3. The J gene is TRBJ1-1, the V gene TRBV30, with TRBD1 matching 8 bases. The CDR3 consists of 12 residues. Germline V gives CDR1 GTSNPN, CDR2 SVGIG (reference sequence). The J segment lost 5 bases and the V segment lost 5 bases, leaving 4 bases of the junction unmatched. CDR3 DNA sequence: TGTGCCTGGGGACAGGGAGGGACTGAAGCTTTCTTT. It yields the protein CAWGQGGTEAFF. The variable domain in full, with the rest retrieved from reference TRBV30 and TRBJ1-1, is SQTIHQWPATLVQPVGSPLSLECTVEGTSNPNLYWYRQAAGRGLQLLFYSVGIGQISSEVPQNLSASRPQDRQFILSSKKLLLSDSGFYLCAWGQGGTEAFFGQGTRLTVV.

The V call is TRBV10-3, the J call TRBJ1-2, with D perhaps TRBD1 (6 bases). The CDR3 loop spans 15 amino acids. V was cut by 7 bases and J by 4 bases, with 19 bases left in between. Germline CDR1 ENHRY, CDR2 SYGVKD. The chain's CDR3 is CAINLDGGVGYGYTF. The DNA for the CDR3 is TGTGCCATCAACCTTGACGGGGGCGTGGGCTATGGCTACACCTTC.

The J gene is TRBJ1-2, the V gene TRBV7-2; TRBD1 is a possible D gene (5 bases). The CDR3 consists of 17 residues. The V end was cut by 10 bases, the J end by 0 bases, with 24 bases between. CDR1 is SGHTA, CDR2 FQGNSA, per germline. CDR3 sequence: CATKGLRRGPSNYGYTF. The DNA for the CDR3 is TGTGCCACCAAAGGTTTAAGAAGGGGTCCCTCTAACTATGGCTACACCTTC.

The chain links TRBV6-1 to TRBJ2-1; 10 positions match TRBD2. CDR1 and CDR2 (germline): MNHNS, SASEGT. Germline trimming cut 4 bases from V and 8 bases from J; bases unmatched to any gene: 8. The CDR3 sequence is 15 residues long. The CDR3 bases are TGTGCCAGCAGTGTCTCCAGCGGGAGGGTTGATGAGCAGTTCTTC. Residues: CASSVSSGRVDEQFF.

This chain connects TRBV5-1 to TRBJ2-5; D remains ambiguous. This CDR3 has 16 amino acids. The V end was cut by 0 bases, the J end by 4 bases, with 16 bases between. Germline V gene data show CDR1 as SGHRS and CDR2 as YFSETQ. The CDR3 reads CASSLASRLPGETQYF. The CDR3 region has the DNA TGCGCCAGCAGCTTGGCCTCCCGATTGCCTGGAGAGACCCAGTACTTC.